The rows below give T cell receptor beta chains drawn from one sample of a study of shared clonotypes between healthy human individuals. Method: immunoSEQ multiplex PCR; TCRdb's copy keeps in-frame clones and lacks some. The sample includes fewer than 1 million clones, about 96% of them seen just once. Sequenced input: naive CD8+ T cells sorted from blood. These receptors came from a man younger than 40 in good health. CDR3s include the opening cysteine and the closing phenylalanine or tryptophan. The D gene is left open where the match is weak. Rows may omit the clone size; those that give it use once, few, many or a size class.

j_call d_call clone_size v_call cdr3_aa cdr3_nt
TRBJ1-5 . . TRBV25-1 CASSPGQYNQPQHF TGTGCCAGCAGTCCAGGACAGTACAATCAGCCCCAGCATTTT
TRBJ2-3 . . TRBV5-6 CASSSTETDTQYF TGTGCCAGCAGCTCAACAGAGACAGATACGCAGTATTTT
TRBJ2-1 TRBD2 . TRBV29-1 CSARTSGIAEQFF TGCAGCGCTCGGACTAGCGGGATAGCTGAGCAGTTCTTC
TRBJ2-7 TRBD2 . TRBV10-3 CAIMPAGNSYEQYF TGTGCCATCATGCCAGCGGGGAATTCCTACGAGCAGTACTTC
TRBJ1-1 . few TRBV6-5 CASSYSLGSGTEAFF TGTGCCAGCAGTTACTCTTTGGGATCTGGCACTGAAGCTTTCTTT
TRBJ2-7 TRBD2 . TRBV2 CATRGGAYYEQYF TGTGCCACCCGGGGGGGGGCTTACTACGAGCAGTACTTC
TRBJ2-7 . . TRBV15 CATSKSRDGYYEQYF TGTGCCACCAGCAAAAGCCGGGACGGATACTACGAGCAGTACTTC
TRBJ2-1 . . TRBV30 CAWRPAPNSYNEQFF TGTGCCTGGAGACCGGCGCCCAACTCCTACAATGAGCAGTTCTTC
TRBJ2-5 TRBD2 . TRBV11-2 CASSGGAAGVETQYF TGTGCCAGCAGCGGGGGGGCAGCGGGAGTAGAGACCCAGTACTTC
TRBJ2-5 TRBD1 . TRBV7-2 CASSYRDRGPETQYF TGTGCCAGCAGCTACCGGGACAGGGGGCCAGAGACCCAGTACTTC
TRBJ2-2 TRBD2 . TRBV11-2 CASSLTQAGDNTGELFF TGTGCCAGCAGCTTAACCCAAGCGGGAGATAACACCGGGGAGCTGTTTTTT
TRBJ2-3 . . TRBV27 CASLGPDTQYF TGTGCCAGCCTTGGGCCAGATACGCAGTATTTT
TRBJ2-1 . . TRBV28 CASRYQGRGSNEQFF TGTGCCAGCAGATACCAGGGGAGGGGTTCCAATGAGCAGTTCTTC
TRBJ2-2 . once TRBV28 CASSLRAPNTGELFF TGTGCCAGCAGTTTACGGGCCCCGAACACCGGGGAGCTGTTTTTT
TRBJ2-1 . . TRBV2 CASSEAGQGPTIYNEQFF TGTGCCAGCAGTGAAGCGGGGCAGGGGCCTACTATCTACAATGAGCAGTTCTTC
TRBJ1-1 . . TRBV4-1 CASSQDGARMNTEAFF TGCGCCAGCAGCCAAGACGGGGCCAGGATGAACACTGAAGCTTTCTTT
TRBJ1-5 . . TRBV11-2 CASSVGPINQPQHF TGTGCCAGCAGCGTGGGACCGATCAATCAGCCCCAGCATTTT
TRBJ2-2 . . TRBV9 CASSVSRLHLTGELFF TGTGCCAGCAGCGTGAGCCGACTCCACCTTACCGGGGAGCTGTTTTTT
TRBJ2-2 . . TRBV9 CASSLGSGELFF TGTGCCAGCAGCCTGGGGTCCGGGGAGCTGTTTTTT
TRBJ2-7 TRBD2 . TRBV7-9 CASSSGLAGYEQYF TGTGCCAGCAGCAGTGGACTAGCGGGGTACGAGCAGTACTTC
TRBJ2-7 . . TRBV6-5 CASSLGPRYEQYF TGTGCCAGCAGCCTCGGACCGCGCTACGAGCAGTACTTC
TRBJ1-1 . . TRBV7-9 CASSPLWATNTEAFF TGTGCCAGCAGCCCCCTATGGGCTACGAACACTGAAGCTTTCTTT
TRBJ2-7 TRBD2 . TRBV6-1 CASSEGLAGLYYEQYF TGTGCCAGCAGTGAAGGCCTAGCGGGTTTGTACTACGAGCAGTACTTC
TRBJ1-1 . . TRBV2 CASSETEAFF TGTGCCAGCAGTGAAACAGAAGCTTTCTTT
TRBJ2-3 TRBD2 . TRBV18 CASSPPSSGDTQYF TGTGCCAGCTCACCACCGTCTAGCGGAGATACGCAGTATTTT
TRBJ2-7 TRBD1 . TRBV28 CASSATGTGHEQYF TGTGCCAGCAGTGCGACCGGGACAGGCCACGAGCAGTACTTC
TRBJ2-7 TRBD2 . TRBV19 CASSISFVGAGVPYEQYF TGTGCCAGTAGTATTTCTTTTGTAGGAGCGGGAGTCCCCTACGAGCAGTACTTC
TRBJ1-2 . once TRBV2 CASSDRDYGYTF TGTGCCAGCAGTGACAGAGACTATGGCTACACCTTC
TRBJ2-3 . . TRBV10-1 CASSESRSTDTQYF TGCGCCAGCAGTGAGTCCAGGAGCACAGATACGCAGTATTTT
TRBJ1-2 . . TRBV10-3 CAISVGGGYGYTF TGTGCCATCAGTGTTGGAGGAGGCTATGGCTACACCTTC
TRBJ2-5 TRBD2 . TRBV7-8 CASSSGRETGYQETQYF TGTGCCAGCAGCTCAGGGAGGGAAACGGGCTACCAAGAGACCCAGTACTTC
TRBJ2-5 . . TRBV7-9 CASSLESRGAQYF TGTGCCAGCAGCTTAGAGTCCCGAGGGGCCCAGTACTTC
TRBJ2-1 . . TRBV29-1 CSVVGTTVQGASYNEQFF TGCAGCGTTGTTGGGACTACCGTTCAGGGGGCCTCCTACAATGAGCAGTTCTTC
TRBJ1-1 TRBD1 . TRBV27 CASSLSGTGGTEAFF TGTGCCAGCAGTTTATCGGGGACAGGAGGAACTGAAGCTTTCTTT
TRBJ2-7 . . TRBV5-6 CASSSGTDGPQDEQYF TGTGCCAGCAGCTCCGGGACGGACGGACCTCAGGACGAGCAGTACTTC
TRBJ2-3 . . TRBV9 CASSEQGSSTDTQYF TGTGCCAGCAGCGAGCAAGGATCTAGCACAGATACGCAGTATTTT
TRBJ2-3 TRBD2 . TRBV9 CASSTTEKRDPTDTQYF TGTGCCAGCAGTACGACAGAAAAGCGGGACCCCACAGATACGCAGTATTTT
TRBJ1-1 TRBD1 . TRBV28 CASSHRDSLAFF TGTGCCAGCAGTCACAGGGACAGCTTGGCTTTCTTT
TRBJ2-3 TRBD2 . TRBV11-2 CASSLLAGGYTDTQYF TGTGCCAGCAGCTTACTAGCGGGAGGGTACACAGATACGCAGTATTTT
TRBJ2-1 TRBD2 . TRBV7-8 CASSLARGGGYNEQFF TGTGCCAGCAGCTTAGCGAGGGGCGGGGGTTACAATGAGCAGTTCTTC
TRBJ2-2 . . TRBV15 CATSRDHDTGELFF TGTGCCACCAGCAGGGACCACGACACCGGGGAGCTGTTTTTT
TRBJ2-2 . . TRBV2 CASSGRIGELFF TGTGCCAGCAGTGGGAGGATCGGGGAGCTGTTTTTT
TRBJ1-2 . . TRBV18 CASSLNQGGSYGYTF TGTGCCAGCTCACTCAACCAGGGTGGATCCTATGGCTACACCTTC
TRBJ2-5 . . TRBV9 CASSVTGVGETQYF TGTGCCAGCAGCGTGACGGGAGTGGGAGAGACCCAGTACTTC
TRBJ1-5 TRBD1 . TRBV6-1 CASRGTGLGNQPQHF TGTGCCAGCAGAGGGACAGGATTGGGCAATCAGCCCCAGCATTTT
TRBJ1-2 . . TRBV27 CASKEGYTF TGTGCCAGCAAAGAAGGCTACACCTTC
TRBJ2-2 TRBD2 . TRBV5-1 CASSLAEGLAGARNTGELFF TGCGCCAGCAGCTTGGCCGAAGGACTAGCGGGAGCGAGGAACACCGGGGAGCTGTTTTTT
TRBJ1-2 . . TRBV14 CASSQVKGARGNGYTF TGTGCCAGCAGCCAAGTGAAAGGGGCTAGGGGGAATGGCTACACCTTC
TRBJ2-1 . . TRBV29-1 CSLGGDNEQFF TGCAGCCTCGGAGGGGACAATGAGCAGTTCTTC
TRBJ1-5 TRBD1 . TRBV2 CASSGRDRISNQPQHF TGTGCCAGCAGTGGAAGGGACAGGATTAGCAATCAGCCCCAGCATTTT
TRBJ2-7 . . TRBV27 CASSHKGPSNEQYF TGTGCCAGCAGTCACAAGGGACCGTCGAACGAGCAGTACTTC
TRBJ1-2 . . TRBV5-1 CASSLGASTGYTF TGCGCCAGCAGCTTGGGGGCTTCAACCGGCTACACCTTC
TRBJ2-1 . . TRBV19 CASSWGLGRDEQFF TGTGCCAGTAGTTGGGGGCTTGGGAGGGATGAGCAGTTCTTC
TRBJ2-1 TRBD2 . TRBV15 CATSRDPRTSGILYNEQFF TGTGCCACCAGCAGAGATCCTAGGACTAGCGGGATCCTTTACAATGAGCAGTTCTTC
TRBJ1-1 . . TRBV11-2 CASSLEGVTEAFF TGTGCCAGCAGCTTAGAGGGGGTCACTGAAGCTTTCTTT
TRBJ2-3 . once TRBV11-2 CASSLVGFPDTQYF TGTGCCAGCAGCTTAGTGGGGTTTCCAGATACGCAGTATTTT
TRBJ1-5 . . TRBV7-6 CASSSGRGQPQHF TGTGCCAGCAGCTCAGGGCGTGGTCAGCCCCAGCATTTT
TRBJ2-2 . . TRBV4-2 CASSQGTGELFF TGTGCCAGCAGCCAAGGTACCGGGGAGCTGTTTTTT